What follows are 23 T cell receptor beta chains derived from one specimen sequenced in a study of T cells after yellow fever vaccination. TCRdb ran MiXCR on the 5' RACE reads and lists one entry per CDR3 protein. The sample has tens of thousands of distinct CDR3 sequences, approximately 7% seen once. The sample consisted of CD8+ T cells sorted from PBMCs, taken roughly 14 days after the first yellow fever vaccination. The source of these receptors is a man aged 18-30 years who received the YFV17D yellow fever vaccine.

This clonotype was detected only a few times. The chain uses TRBV5-4 and TRBJ2-2, with D hard to call. The germline V gene has CDR1 SGHNT and CDR2 YYREEE (reference sequence). The CDR3 has 14 residues. The V end was cut by 4 bases, the J end by 2 bases, with 9 bases between. This CDR3 reads CASSPQINTGELFF. CDR3 nucleotide sequence: TGTGCCAGCAGCCCCCAAATTAACACCGGGGAGCTGTTTTTT.

At least ten counts were recorded for this clonotype. The J gene is TRBJ2-6, the V gene TRBV20-1; D is perhaps TRBD1 (5 bases). The CDR3 extends over 14 amino acids. Germline CDR1 reads DFQATT; CDR2 reads SNEGSKA (reference sequence). Between the trimmed V and J ends, which lost 1 base and 2 bases, there was a span of 6 bases. CDR3 region: CSARGRAGANVLTF. The DNA of the CDR3 is TGCAGTGCTAGAGGCAGGGCTGGGGCCAACGTCCTGACTTTC.

This clonotype was detected ten times or more. The J gene is TRBJ1-2, the V gene TRBV6-4, with a weak D call TRBD1 (6 bases). The CDR3 runs 13 residues. Germline V gene sequence: CDR1 MRHNA, CDR2 SNTAGT. The ends were cut back, 3 bases at V and 6 bases at J, with 11 bases in the middle. CDR3 region: CASSDSGTHGYTF. In nucleotides, the CDR3 is TGTGCCAGCAGTGATTCCGGGACACATGGCTACACCTTC.

This clonotype was detected ten times or more. The chain joins TRBV10-3 to TRBJ2-3, with D tentatively TRBD2 (6 bases). Germline lookup yields CDR1 ENHRY and CDR2 SYGVKD. V was trimmed by 3 bases and J by 0 bases, leaving 13 bases between them. This CDR3 contains 16 residues. CDR3 DNA: TGTGCCATCAGTGACTTCGCGGGGAAGAGCACAGATACGCAGTATTTT. It encodes CAISDFAGKSTDTQYF.

This clonotype was seen a handful of times. The V and J genes are TRBV5-4 and TRBJ1-5; 7 bases agree with TRBD1. Germline CDR1 and CDR2: SGHNT and YYREEE (reference sequence). This CDR3 is built from 14 residues. The junction had 7 bases not matched to a gene; V was cut back by 4 bases and J by 6 bases. This CDR3 is CASSPGQGGQPQHF. DNA for the CDR3: TGTGCCAGCAGCCCTGGGCAGGGGGGTCAGCCCCAGCATTTT.

CDR3 sequence: CASSPPGQGREKLFF. CDR3 nucleotides: TGTGCCAGCAGTCCACCGGGACAGGGTAGGGAAAAACTGTTTTTT. The chain links TRBV28 to TRBJ1-4, with 9 bases that match TRBD1. CDR3 size: 15 residues. The germline V gene encodes CDR1 MDHEN and CDR2 SYDVKM. After removal of 5 bases from V and 8 bases from J, the junction contained 9 bases not matched to a gene.

This clonotype was detected ten times or more. The CDR3 DNA reads as TGTGCCAGCAGTGGTCGACTAGCGGGGGGTGTCGAGCAGTACTTC. The encoded protein is CASSGRLAGGVEQYF. The chain uses TRBV12-3 or TRBV12-4 and TRBJ2-7, with 13 bases that match TRBD2. After removal of 5 bases from V and 6 bases from J, the junction contained 7 bases not matched to a gene. The CDR3 spans 15 residues.

This clonotype was found many times. The V and J genes are TRBV4-1 and TRBJ1-1; D uncertain. Trimming stripped 0 bases from V and 6 bases from J, with 14 bases between. CDR1 MGHRA and CDR2 YSYEKL come from the germline V gene. This CDR3 has 15 residues. The CDR3 DNA sequence: TGCGCCAGCAGCCAAGATCGGGGTACGAGAGCTGAAGCTTTCTTT. It encodes CASSQDRGTRAEAFF.

This clonotype was recorded a few times. The chain joins TRBV19 to TRBJ1-1; D is unresolved. Germline V gives CDR1 LNHDA, CDR2 SQIVND (reference sequence). Trimming took 5 bases from V and 3 from J, leaving 10 bases between them. The CDR3 covers 13 residues. In DNA form, the CDR3 reads TGTGCCAGTAGTCGAAAGACCCACACTGAAGCTTTCTTT. It encodes CASSRKTHTEAFF.

This clonotype was counted ten times or more. The chain is built from TRBV2 and TRBJ2-1; D gene ambiguous. The V gene lost 8 bases and the J gene lost 3 bases, with 17 bases spanning the gap. In germline, CDR1 is SNHLY, CDR2 FYNNEI. The CDR3 has 15 residues. The CDR3 loop is CASPLKKLGYNEQFF. The CDR3 DNA reads TGTGCCAGCCCCCTCAAGAAGTTGGGCTACAATGAGCAGTTCTTC. Using reference TRBV2 and TRBJ2-1 for the parts outside the CDR3, the full variable domain is EPEVTQTPSHQVTQMGQEVILRCVPISNHLYFYWYRQILGQKVEFLVSFYNNEISEKSEIFDDQFSVERPDGSNFTLKIRSTKLEDSAMYFCASPLKKLGYNEQFFGPGTRLTVL.

The table lists this clonotype with a few counts. The chain recombines TRBV12-3 or TRBV12-4 with TRBJ1-2; D remains ambiguous. The CDR3 runs to 12 residues. Trimming stripped 7 bases from V and 4 bases from J, with 10 bases between. CDR3 DNA: TGTGCCAGCAATGGGGTACCCTATGGCTACACCTTC. Protein product: CASNGVPYGYTF.

This clonotype was counted many times. The chain carries TRBV29-1 and TRBJ2-5; D uncertain. This CDR3 spans 13 amino acids. The germline V gene encodes CDR1 SQVTM and CDR2 ANQGSEA. Deletions cut 3 bases from V and 1 base from J, with 9 bases between. CDR3 residues: CSVDGGSQETQYF. CDR3 coding DNA: TGCAGCGTTGACGGCGGCAGCCAAGAGACCCAGTACTTC.

This clonotype was picked up many times. V is TRBV13 and J is TRBJ2-5; D possibly corresponds to TRBD1 (6 bases). Germline CDR1 is PRHDT and CDR2 is FYEKMQ (reference sequence). The CDR3 sequence is 14 residues long. V lost 6 bases and J 2 bases, leaving 13 bases between the germline ends. DNA of the CDR3: TGTGCCAGCAGACCTACAGGGTGGCAAGAGACCCAGTACTTC. Translation gives CASRPTGWQETQYF. Drawing the rest from reference TRBV13 and TRBJ2-5, the complete variable domain is AAGVIQSPRHLIKEKRETATLKCYPIPRHDTVYWYQQGPGQDPQFLISFYEKMQSDKGSIPDRFSAQQFSDYHSELNMSSLELGDSALYFCASRPTGWQETQYFGPGTRLLVL.

This clonotype was observed at least ten times. The CDR3 nucleotides read TGTGCCAGCAGCCAACAATGGTTGGCGCAGTACTTC. Residues: CASSQQWLAQYF. The chain combines TRBV7-9 with TRBJ2-7; D unclear. The length of the CDR3 is 12 residues. The V end lost 5 bases, the J end lost 9 bases, and 14 bases lay between the germline ends. The germline V gene encodes CDR1 SEHNR and CDR2 FQNEAQ (reference sequence).

In its sample, this clonotype was seen many times. This chain uses TRBV9 with TRBJ2-3, with a possible D match to TRBD2 (5 bases). The germline V gene encodes CDR1 SGDLS and CDR2 YYNGEE. With 6 bases removed from V and 4 bases from J, the gap between germline ends came to 12 bases. CDR3 length: 13 residues. The CDR3 sequence: CASTPLGADTQYF. The CDR3 region has the DNA TGTGCCAGCACCCCTCTGGGAGCAGATACGCAGTATTTT.

This clonotype was counted only a few times. V gene TRBV5-6 combines with J gene TRBJ1-6; D ambiguous. The length of the CDR3 is 14 residues. The V gene lost 4 bases and the J gene lost 6 bases, with 11 bases spanning the gap. Looked up from germline, CDR1 is SGHDT and CDR2 is YYEEEE. As DNA, the CDR3 is TGTGCCAGCAGCCTCGACTGGGGTAATTCACCCCTCCACTTT. Its protein is CASSLDWGNSPLHF.

This clonotype was seen a few times. The rearrangement uses TRBV21-1 and TRBJ2-3; TRBD2 is taken as the D call from the table, unchecked against the DNA. TRBV21-1 constitutes a pseudogene. The CDR3 contains 19 residues. In nucleotides, the CDR3 is TGTGCCAGCAGCAAAGAGGGTGGCAGGGAGAGGCCTAGCACAGATACGCAGTATTTT. Its translation is CASSKEGGRERPSTDTQYF.

V usage is TRBV19 and J usage is TRBJ2-7; TRBD1 aligns across 10 bases. The CDR3 runs to 15 residues. V lost 8 bases and J lost 4; bases outside the gene matches: 11. The germline CDR1 and CDR2 sequences are LNHDA and SQIVND (reference sequence). CDR3 nucleotide sequence: TGTGCCAGTCGGTGGACCGGGACAGGGGAATACGAGCAGTACTTC. This codes for CASRWTGTGEYEQYF.

The chain carries TRBV19 and TRBJ2-2, with D tentatively TRBD2 (6 bases). V shed 3 bases and J shed 6 bases, with 8 bases lying between them. CDR1 and CDR2 (germline): LNHDA, SQIVND (reference sequence). This CDR3 has 13 amino acids. The CDR3 protein is CASSIAGSGELFF. DNA of the CDR3: TGTGCCAGTAGTATTGCGGGGTCCGGGGAGCTGTTTTTT.

About this clonotype itself: A much bigger clone sits one base away, suggesting this may be a read error. The V and J genes are TRBV12-3 or TRBV12-4 and TRBJ2-7; 7 nucleotides line up with TRBD1. This CDR3 region has 12 residues. The CDR3 bases are TGTGCCAGCAGGACAGGGTTGAGCGAGCAGTGCTTC. This encodes CASRTGLSEQCF.

This clonotype has at least ten counts. This chain links TRBV4-2 with TRBJ2-1; D might be TRBD2 (5 bases). The CDR3 consists of 15 residues. Trimming removed 4 bases at V and 2 bases at J, with 12 bases between. The germline CDR1 and CDR2 sequences are LGHNA and YNFKEQ. This CDR3 is CASSPMDLAYNEQFF. The CDR3 nucleotides read TGTGCCAGCAGCCCCATGGACTTAGCCTACAATGAGCAGTTCTTC.

This clonotype turned up a few times. V gene TRBV4-1 combines with J gene TRBJ2-7, with a weak D call TRBD1 (5 bases). Germline V gene lookup returns CDR1 MGHRA and CDR2 YSYEKL. Trimming removed 0 bases at V and 2 bases at J, with 14 bases between. The CDR3 runs 16 residues. The CDR3 nucleotides read TGCGCCAGCAGCCAAGAGTACGCAGGGCATACCTACGAGCAGTACTTC. Translation: CASSQEYAGHTYEQYF.

This clonotype was recorded only once. A read error may explain this, as a much larger clone is one base away. CDR3 sequence (DNA): TGTGCCATCAGTTACACAGGGGCTGAAGCTTTCTTT. Translation gives CAISYTGAEAFF. The chain joins TRBV6-6 to TRBJ1-1; the match to TRBD1 covers 7 bases. In germline, CDR1 is MNHNY, CDR2 SVGAGI (reference sequence). The CDR3 spans 12 residues.